This T cell receptor (beta chain) appears in the sequencing data of a study of blood T cells in healthy people across ages. Peripheral blood was drawn, approximately 9.5 milliliters per donor. This clonotype was observed a few times. Its antigen is currently unknown. Findings of the study overall: Higher diversity and more naive CD4+ cells were features of long-lived donors, compared to aged donors.

Germline V gene lookup returns CDR1 SEHNR and CDR2 FQNEAQ (reference sequence). The CDR3 is 16 residues long. Sample-barcoded 5' priming and a J-beta primer mix drove a second PCR of roughly 6 to 12 cycles. From the 5' RACE reads, TCRdb called clonotypes with MiXCR, one entry per CDR3 protein. Of about 500,000 distinct CDR3 sequences in the sample, 24% are singletons; the top ten hold under 9%. Another study also made use of these data, one on T cells of mothers and their children.

The sequenced sample was blood. This chain uses TRBV7-9 with TRBJ2-5; TRBD1 matches 9 bases. The better agreement between TRBJ2-1 and the DNA end casts doubt on the J call. The TCR comes from a boy aged 5-17 years in good health. The CDR3 spells CASSSYGTGSFNEQFF. The CDR3 coding sequence is TGTGCCAGCAGCTCATACGGGACAGGGAGTTTCAATGAGCAGTTCTTC.